This TCR beta chain was obtained from a study of STAT3 mutations in large granular lymphocyte leukemia. Study-level information: Among longitudinally sequenced T-LGLL patients, roughly half had canonical activating STAT3 mutations detected.

Study results and limitations: Differing intervals and regimens complicate linking therapy response to clone burden. In T-cell large granular lymphocyte leukemia, about half of patients showed multiple immunodominant subclonotypes. All newly emerging clones after therapy were STAT3 wild type.

There are 17 residues in the CDR3. Germline CDR1 reads SGHTA; CDR2 reads FQGNSA. Deletions cut 5 bases from V and 5 bases from J, with 23 bases between. Each sample's TCRbeta library yielded on average about 40,773 productive templates. Here immunoSEQ multiplex PCR was the method, and the copy in TCRdb shows in-frame clones only, minus some. The sample has 5,000 to 7,000 clones; approximately 57% are singletons. Note on this clone: Its cognate antigen is unknown.

The sequence was collected from a boy aged 10-17 years with T-cell large granular lymphocyte leukemia. Some clones in this sample may be carry-over from other donors' samples. Sequenced: peripheral blood mononuclear cells. The chain has TRBV7-2 and TRBJ2-3; D not certain. This CDR3 reads CASSPEVGRFVGDTQYF. The CDR3 nucleotides are TGTGCCAGCAGCCCTGAGGTTGGTCGTTTCGTGGGAGATACGCAGTATTTT.